The T cell receptor beta chain described here comes from a study of cytomegalovirus exposure and HLA in healthy donors. Overall study context: The same platform used for the 500 to 850 first-cohort repertoires was also used for the 90 to 150 validation repertoires, as a later analysis reported. Notes on the study in general: The dataset shows that most TCR sequences were rare, while some public TCRs occurred in many donors. According to reports, the classifier identified cytomegalovirus status with high specificity and sensitivity.

In the case of this clone: As yet, its antigen is unknown.

Assay used: immunoSEQ multiplex PCR; TCRdb lists only in-frame clones, some missing. The sample records roughly 73,000 clones, around 95% being singletons. CDR3 length: 11 residues. The V gene's germline CDR1 is SQVTM and CDR2 ANQGSEA. Trimming cost V 7 bases and J 5 bases, with 11 bases left between them. The V and J genes are TRBV29-1 and TRBJ2-5; TRBD1 is a possible D gene (5 bases). The sample taken for sequencing was PBMCs. This receptor was identified in a man in his late teens or twenties in good health and CMV-seronegative. CDR3 in amino acids: CSGSRGETQYF. In DNA form, the CDR3 reads TGCAGCGGATCAAGGGGTGAGACCCAGTACTTC.